This T cell receptor (beta chain) stems from a study of cytomegalovirus exposure and HLA in healthy donors. Overall study context: Findings of an earlier analysis included about 100 million unique TCR beta sequences from 190 million or so T cells.

In regard to this clone: What it binds is not known.

The study ran its PCR with 60 Vbeta and 13 Jbeta primers. The assay was immunoSEQ multiplex PCR, and TCRdb's table has in-frame clones only and misses some. The profile shows 100,000 or so clones, 65% to 80% of them singletons. General observations from the study: The investigators catalogued 150 to 200 TCR beta chains as cytomegalovirus-associated. Upon later analysis, HLA-associated TCR beta chains proved more clonally expanded than other, equally common chains.

Germline CDR1 is WNHNN and CDR2 is SYGVQD (reference sequence). This CDR3 has 14 residues. The trim removed 5 bases at V and 0 bases at J, leaving 3 bases unmatched. These donors counted as nominally healthy when sampled, but unrecorded immune exposures were likely. Sequenced input: PBMCs. This rearrangement joins TRBV10-1 to TRBJ2-7; TRBD2 matches at 8 bases. The source is a man aged 45-65 years in good health and CMV-seronegative. CDR3 in amino acids: CASSKTSDSYEQYF. The CDR3 DNA is TGCGCCAGCAGTAAGACTAGCGACTCCTACGAGCAGTACTTC.